This TCR beta chain was found in a study of shared T cell receptors in the human thymus. Sequenced by immunoSEQ multiplex PCR; TCRdb stores in-frame clones only, minus some. The sample holds 720,000 or so clones, approximately 85% seen once. The germline V gene has CDR1 SEHNR and CDR2 FQNEAQ (reference sequence). V lost 3 bases to trimming and J lost 9 bases, with 21 bases between them. The CDR3 has 15 amino acids. The sample also formed part of further work on human thymus T cells. Per that study: It was from resections taken during corrective heart surgery that the thymus tissue came. There were highly overlapping thymic repertoires among unrelated individuals, as related research reported.

The sample was thymocytes. This receptor was obtained from a girl less than two years old with a congenital heart defect. V gene TRBV7-9 combines with J gene TRBJ2-7, with unresolved D. The CDR3: CASSFLPDSPSGQYF. CDR3 sequence (DNA): TGTGCCAGCAGCTTCCTCCCCGACTCACCGTCTGGGCAGTACTTC.